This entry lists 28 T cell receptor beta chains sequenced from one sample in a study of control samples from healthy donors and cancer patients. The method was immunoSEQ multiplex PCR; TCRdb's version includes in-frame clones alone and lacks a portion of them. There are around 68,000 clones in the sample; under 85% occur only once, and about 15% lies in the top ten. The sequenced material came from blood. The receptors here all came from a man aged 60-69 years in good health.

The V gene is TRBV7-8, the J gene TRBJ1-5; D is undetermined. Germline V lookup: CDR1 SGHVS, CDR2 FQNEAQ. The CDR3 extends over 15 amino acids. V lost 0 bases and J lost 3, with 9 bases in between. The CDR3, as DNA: TGTGCCAGCAGCTTAGCAGCAGGAAACAATCAGCCCCAGCATTTT. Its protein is CASSLAAGNNQPQHF.

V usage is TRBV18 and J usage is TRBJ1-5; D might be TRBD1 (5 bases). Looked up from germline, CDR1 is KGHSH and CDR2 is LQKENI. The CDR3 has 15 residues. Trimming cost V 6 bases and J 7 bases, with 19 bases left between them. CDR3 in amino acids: CASSPSQGGRQPQHF. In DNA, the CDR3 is TGTGCCAGCTCTCCCTCGCAGGGAGGACGGCAGCCCCAGCATTTT.

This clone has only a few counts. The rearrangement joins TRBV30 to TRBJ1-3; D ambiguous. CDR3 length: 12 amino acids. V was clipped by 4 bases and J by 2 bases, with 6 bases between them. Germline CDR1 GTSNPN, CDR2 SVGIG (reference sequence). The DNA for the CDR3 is TGTGCCTGGACCCCTACTGGAAACACCATATATTTT. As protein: CAWTPTGNTIYF.

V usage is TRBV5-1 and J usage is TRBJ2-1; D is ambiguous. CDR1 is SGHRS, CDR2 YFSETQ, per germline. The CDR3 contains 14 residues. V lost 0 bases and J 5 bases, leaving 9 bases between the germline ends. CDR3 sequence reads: CASSLARVDNEQFF. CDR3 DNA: TGCGCCAGCAGCTTGGCCAGAGTCGACAATGAGCAGTTCTTC.

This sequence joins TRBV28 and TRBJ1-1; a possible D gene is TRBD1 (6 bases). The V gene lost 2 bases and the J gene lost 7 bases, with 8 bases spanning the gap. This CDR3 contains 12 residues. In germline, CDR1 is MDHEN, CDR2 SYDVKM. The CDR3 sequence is CASSLPDSEAFF. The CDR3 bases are TGTGCCAGCAGTTTACCGGACAGTGAAGCTTTCTTT.

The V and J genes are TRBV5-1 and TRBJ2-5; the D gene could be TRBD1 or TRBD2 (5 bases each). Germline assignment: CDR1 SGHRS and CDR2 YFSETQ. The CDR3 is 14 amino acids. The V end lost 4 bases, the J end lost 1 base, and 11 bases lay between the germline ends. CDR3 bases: TGCGCCAGCAGCCTCCAGGGAGTCCAAGAGACCCAGTACTTC. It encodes CASSLQGVQETQYF.

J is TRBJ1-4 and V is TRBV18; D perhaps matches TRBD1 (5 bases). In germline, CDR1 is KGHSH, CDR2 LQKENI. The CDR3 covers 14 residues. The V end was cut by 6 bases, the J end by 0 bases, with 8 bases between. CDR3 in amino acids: CASSRQSTNEKLFF. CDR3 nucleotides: TGTGCCAGCTCGCGACAGTCAACTAATGAAAAACTGTTTTTT.

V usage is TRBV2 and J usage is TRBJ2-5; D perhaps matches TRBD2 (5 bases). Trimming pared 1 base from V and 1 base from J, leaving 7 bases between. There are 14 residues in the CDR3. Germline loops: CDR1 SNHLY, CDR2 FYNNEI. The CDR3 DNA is TGTGCCAGCAGTGAAGGAGGGTTCCAAGAGACCCAGTACTTC. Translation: CASSEGGFQETQYF.

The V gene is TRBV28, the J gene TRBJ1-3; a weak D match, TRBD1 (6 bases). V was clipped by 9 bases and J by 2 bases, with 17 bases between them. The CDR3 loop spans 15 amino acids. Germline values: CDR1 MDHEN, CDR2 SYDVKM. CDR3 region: CASCRGGLAGNTIYF. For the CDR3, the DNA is TGTGCCAGTTGTAGGGGGGGGTTAGCTGGAAACACCATATATTTT. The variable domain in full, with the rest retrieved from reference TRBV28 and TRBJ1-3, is DVKVTQSSRYLVKRTGEKVFLECVQDMDHENMFWYRQDPGLGLRLIYFSYDVKMKEKGDIPEGYSVSREKKERFSLILESASTNQTSMYLCASCRGGLAGNTIYFGEGSWLTVV.

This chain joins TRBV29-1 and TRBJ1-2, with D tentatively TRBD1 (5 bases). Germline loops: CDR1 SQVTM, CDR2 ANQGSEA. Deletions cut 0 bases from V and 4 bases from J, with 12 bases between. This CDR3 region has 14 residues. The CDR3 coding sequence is TGCAGCGTTGAAGAGGGACCTACCAGCTATGGCTACACCTTC. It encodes CSVEEGPTSYGYTF. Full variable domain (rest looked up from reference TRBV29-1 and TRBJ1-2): SAVISQKPSRDICQRGTSLTIQCQVDSQVTMMFWYRQQPGQSLTLIATANQGSEATYESGFVIDKFPISRPNLTFSTLTVSNMSPEDSSIYLCSVEEGPTSYGYTFGSGTRLTVV.

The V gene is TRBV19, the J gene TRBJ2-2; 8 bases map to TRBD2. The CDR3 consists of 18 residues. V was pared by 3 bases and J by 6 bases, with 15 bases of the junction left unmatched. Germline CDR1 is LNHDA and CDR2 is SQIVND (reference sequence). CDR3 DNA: TGTGCCAGTAGTATTTATACGACGGGAGGGCTGAAGGCCGGGGAGCTGTTTTTT. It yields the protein CASSIYTTGGLKAGELFF.

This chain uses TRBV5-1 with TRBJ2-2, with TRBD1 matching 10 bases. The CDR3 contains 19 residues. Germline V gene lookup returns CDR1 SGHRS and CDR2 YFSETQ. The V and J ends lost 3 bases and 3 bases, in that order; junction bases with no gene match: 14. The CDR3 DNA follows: TGCGCCAGCAGCTACTACTCCGGGACAGGGGTTACCTACACCGGGGAGCTGTTTTTT. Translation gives CASSYYSGTGVTYTGELFF. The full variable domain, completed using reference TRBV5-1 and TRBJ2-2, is KAGVTQTPRYLIKTRGQQVTLSCSPISGHRSVSWYQQTPGQGLQFLFEYFSETQRNKGNFPGRFSGRQFSNSRSEMNVSTLELGDSALYLCASSYYSGTGVTYTGELFFGEGSRLTVL.

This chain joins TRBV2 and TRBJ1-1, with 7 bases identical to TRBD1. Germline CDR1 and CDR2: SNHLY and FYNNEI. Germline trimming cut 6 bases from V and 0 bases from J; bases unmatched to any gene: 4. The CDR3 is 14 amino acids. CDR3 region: CASRGQAMNTEAFF. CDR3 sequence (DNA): TGTGCCAGCAGAGGACAGGCGATGAACACTGAAGCTTTCTTT.

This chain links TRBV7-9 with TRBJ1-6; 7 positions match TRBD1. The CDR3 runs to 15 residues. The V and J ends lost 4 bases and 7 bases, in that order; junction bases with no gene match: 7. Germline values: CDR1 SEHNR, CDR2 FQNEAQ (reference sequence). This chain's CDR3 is CASSSRQGPNSPLHF. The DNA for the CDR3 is TGTGCCAGCAGCTCAAGACAGGGCCCAAATTCACCCCTCCACTTT. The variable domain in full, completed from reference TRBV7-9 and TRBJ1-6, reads DTGVSQNPRHKITKRGQNVTFRCDPISEHNRLYWYRQTLGQGPEFLTYFQNEAQLEKSRLLSDRFSAERPKGSFSTLEIQRTEQGDSAMYLCASSSRQGPNSPLHFGNGTRLTVT.

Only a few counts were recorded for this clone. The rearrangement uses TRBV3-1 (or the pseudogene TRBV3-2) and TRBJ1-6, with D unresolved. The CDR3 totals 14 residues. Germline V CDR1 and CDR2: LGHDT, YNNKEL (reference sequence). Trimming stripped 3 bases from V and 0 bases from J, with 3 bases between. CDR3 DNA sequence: TGTGCCAGCAGCCAGTCCTCCTATAATTCACCCCTCCACTTT. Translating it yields CASSQSSYNSPLHF.

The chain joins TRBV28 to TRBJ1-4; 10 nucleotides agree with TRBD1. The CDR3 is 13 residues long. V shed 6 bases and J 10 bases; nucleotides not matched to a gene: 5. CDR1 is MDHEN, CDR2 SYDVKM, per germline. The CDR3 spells CASRTGGEAKLFF. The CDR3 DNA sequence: TGTGCCAGCAGGACAGGGGGCGAGGCAAAACTGTTTTTT.

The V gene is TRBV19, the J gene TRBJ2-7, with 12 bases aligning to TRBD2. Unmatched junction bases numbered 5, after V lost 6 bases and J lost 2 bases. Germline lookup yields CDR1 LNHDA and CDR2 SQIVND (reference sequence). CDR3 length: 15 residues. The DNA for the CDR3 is TGTGCCAGTAGCCGACTAGCGGGAGTCCCCTACGAGCAGTACTTC. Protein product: CASSRLAGVPYEQYF.

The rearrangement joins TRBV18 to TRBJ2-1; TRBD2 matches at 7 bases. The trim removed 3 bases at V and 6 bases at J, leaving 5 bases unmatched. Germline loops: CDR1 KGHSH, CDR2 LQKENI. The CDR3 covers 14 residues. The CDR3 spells CASSPIAGPNEQFF. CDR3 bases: TGTGCCAGCTCACCTATAGCGGGTCCCAATGAGCAGTTCTTC.

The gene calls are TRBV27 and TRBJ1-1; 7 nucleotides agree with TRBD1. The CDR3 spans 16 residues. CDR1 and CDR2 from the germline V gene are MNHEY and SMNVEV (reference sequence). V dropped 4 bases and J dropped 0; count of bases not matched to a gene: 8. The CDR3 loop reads CASSSLTGTMNTEAFF. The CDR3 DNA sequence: TGTGCCAGCAGTTCCCTGACAGGGACCATGAACACTGAAGCTTTCTTT.

The CDR3 sequence: CASAQGTGTYEQYF. The CDR3 nucleotides read TGTGCCAGCGCCCAGGGCACAGGGACCTACGAGCAGTACTTC. V gene TRBV9 combines with J gene TRBJ2-7, with a possible D match to TRBD1 (6 bases). The CDR3 totals 14 residues. Trimming shortened V by 7 bases and J by 2 bases, and 16 bases separated the two germline ends. Looked up from germline, CDR1 is SGDLS and CDR2 is YYNGEE.

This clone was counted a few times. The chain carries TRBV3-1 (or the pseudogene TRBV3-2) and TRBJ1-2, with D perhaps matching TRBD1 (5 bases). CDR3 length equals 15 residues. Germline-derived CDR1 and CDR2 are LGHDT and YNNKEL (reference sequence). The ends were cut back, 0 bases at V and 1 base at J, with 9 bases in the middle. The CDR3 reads CASSQDKGVNYGYTF. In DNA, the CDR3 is TGTGCCAGCAGCCAAGACAAAGGGGTTAACTATGGCTACACCTTC.

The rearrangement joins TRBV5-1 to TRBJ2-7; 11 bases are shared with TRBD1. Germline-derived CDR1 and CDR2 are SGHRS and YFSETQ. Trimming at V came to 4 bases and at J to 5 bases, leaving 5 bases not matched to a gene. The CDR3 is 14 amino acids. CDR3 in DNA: TGCGCCAGCAGCCCGGGACAGGGGGTCCACGAGCAGTACTTC. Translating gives CASSPGQGVHEQYF.

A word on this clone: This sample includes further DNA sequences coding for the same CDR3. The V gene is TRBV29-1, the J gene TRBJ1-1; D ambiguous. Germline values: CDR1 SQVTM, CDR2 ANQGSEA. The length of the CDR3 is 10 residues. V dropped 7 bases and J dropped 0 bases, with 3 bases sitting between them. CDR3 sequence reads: CSGLNTEAFF. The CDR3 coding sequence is TGCAGCGGCTTGAACACTGAAGCTTTCTTT.

CDR3 DNA sequence: TGTGCCAGCAGTTCCTCCAAGAGCGGCCAGTACTTC. Its translation is CASSSSKSGQYF. V and J are TRBV2 and TRBJ2-5, with a possible D match to TRBD2 (5 bases). CDR3 size: 12 residues. Germline CDR1 SNHLY, CDR2 FYNNEI. The germline V and J ends were trimmed by 5 bases and 10 bases, with 14 bases remaining between them. The entire variable domain, with the rest obtained from reference TRBV2 and TRBJ2-5, is as follows: EPEVTQTPSHQVTQMGQEVILRCVPISNHLYFYWYRQILGQKVEFLVSFYNNEISEKSEIFDDQFSVERPDGSNFTLKIRSTKLEDSAMYFCASSSSKSGQYFGPGTRLLVL.

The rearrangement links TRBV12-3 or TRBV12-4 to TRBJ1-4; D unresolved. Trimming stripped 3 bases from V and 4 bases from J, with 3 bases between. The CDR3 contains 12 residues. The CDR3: CASSFSNEKLFF. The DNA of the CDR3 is TGTGCCAGCAGTTTTAGTAATGAAAAACTGTTTTTT.

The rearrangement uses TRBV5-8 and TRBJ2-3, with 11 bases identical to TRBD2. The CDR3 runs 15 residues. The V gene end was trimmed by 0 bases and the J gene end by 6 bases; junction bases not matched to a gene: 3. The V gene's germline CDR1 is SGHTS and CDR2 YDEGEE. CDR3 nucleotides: TGTGCCAGCAGCTTGGGACTAGCGGGGACGGATACGCAGTATTTT. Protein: CASSLGLAGTDTQYF. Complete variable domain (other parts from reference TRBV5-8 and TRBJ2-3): EAGVTQSPTHLIKTRGQQATLRCSPISGHTSVYWYQQALGLGLQFLLWYDEGEERNRGNFPPRFSGRQFPNYSSELNVNALELEDSALYLCASSLGLAGTDTQYFGPGTRLTVL.

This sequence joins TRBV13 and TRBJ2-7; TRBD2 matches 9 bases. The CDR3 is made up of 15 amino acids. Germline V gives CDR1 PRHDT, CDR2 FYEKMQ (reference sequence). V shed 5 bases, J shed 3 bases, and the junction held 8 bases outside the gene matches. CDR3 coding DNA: TGTGCCAGCAGCGGCGGGACTAGCTTGTACTACGAGCAGTACTTC. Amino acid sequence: CASSGGTSLYYEQYF.

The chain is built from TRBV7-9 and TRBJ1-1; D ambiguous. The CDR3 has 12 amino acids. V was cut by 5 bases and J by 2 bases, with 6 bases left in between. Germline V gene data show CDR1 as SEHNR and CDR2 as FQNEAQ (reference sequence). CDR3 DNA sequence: TGTGCCAGCAGCCCGCCTAACACTGAAGCTTTCTTT. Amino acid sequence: CASSPPNTEAFF.